This T cell receptor (beta chain) was sequenced during a study of blood T cell repertoires in COVID-19. Study information: Cohort 3 donors were reported recovered after two negative PCRs, clearance, or symptom resolution.

Participant-given clinical history determined each cohort assignment. Trimming pared 0 bases from V and 8 bases from J, leaving 12 bases between. The CDR3 has 14 residues. The V gene's germline CDR1 is SGHRS and CDR2 YFSETQ. Profiled with immunoSEQ multiplex PCR; TCRdb holds only in-frame clones, not every one. This sample has 200,000 or so clones, with around nine tenths found just once. Sample: PBMCs or T cells enriched from blood (not recorded which). V gene TRBV5-1 combines with J gene TRBJ2-1; D unresolved. The sequence came from a man aged 30-40 years in a cohort exposed to, infected with or recovered from COVID-19 (not recorded which). The CDR3 bases are TGCGCCAGCAGCTTGGACCCTAACCGAGATGAGCAGTTCTTC. It codes for CASSLDPNRDEQFF.